This entry lists 30 T cell receptor beta chains sequenced from one sample in a study of blood T cell repertoires in COVID-19. Libraries were prepared by immunoSEQ multiplex PCR; TCRdb keeps only in-frame clonotypes and omits some of them. Of fewer than 200,000 clones listed, approximately 84% were seen once; the top ten hold 7.5% to 8%. Sequencing was done on a sample of peripheral blood. Source of these receptors: a man in his forties who had recovered from COVID-19.

The chain is built from TRBV27 and TRBJ1-2; 9 bases agree with TRBD1. From germline, CDR1 is MNHEY and CDR2 SMNVEV (reference sequence). Trimming at V came to 8 bases and at J to 4 bases, leaving 11 bases not matched to a gene. This CDR3 contains 15 residues. CDR3 loop: CASGLQGALIYGYTF. The CDR3 DNA is TGTGCCAGCGGCCTACAGGGGGCGCTTATCTATGGCTACACCTTC.

The gene calls are TRBV29-1 and TRBJ2-7, with D possibly matching TRBD1 (6 bases). The germline CDR1 and CDR2 sequences are SQVTM and ANQGSEA. The CDR3 spans 13 residues. Trimming shortened V by 4 bases and J by 3 bases, and 13 bases separated the two germline ends. In DNA, the CDR3 is TGCAGCGTTGTGTGGCTGGACAGCTACGAGCAGTACTTC. This encodes CSVVWLDSYEQYF.

The V and J genes are TRBV19 and TRBJ1-5; D is unresolved. This CDR3 is built from 14 residues. The germline gives CDR1 LNHDA, CDR2 SQIVND (reference sequence). Deletions cut 3 bases from V and 3 bases from J, with 9 bases between. CDR3 bases: TGTGCCAGTAGTATCCCACTTATCAATCAGCCCCAGCATTTT. This sequence encodes CASSIPLINQPQHF.

This chain joins TRBV11-3 and TRBJ2-3, with D tentatively TRBD2 (7 bases). Germline V gene data show CDR1 as SGHNT and CDR2 as YENEEA. Trimming cost V 3 bases and J 2 bases, with 12 bases left between them. The CDR3 covers 15 residues. Here the CDR3 reads CASSLGGGLTDTQYF. The CDR3 nucleotides read TGTGCCAGCAGCTTGGGAGGGGGGCTCACAGATACGCAGTATTTT. The full variable domain, in which reference TRBV11-3 and TRBJ2-3 provide the parts outside the CDR3, is EAGVVQSPRYKIIEKKQPVAFWCNPISGHNTLYWYLQNLGQGPELLIRYENEEAVDDSQLPKDRFSAERLKGVDSTLKIQPAELGDSAVYLCASSLGGGLTDTQYFGPGTRLTVL.

The V gene is TRBV10-3, the J gene TRBJ2-5; TRBD1 might be the D (5 bases). Trimming left V 7 bases short and J 2 bases short, with 11 bases between. CDR3 length: 13 residues. Per the germline V gene, CDR1 is ENHRY and CDR2 is SYGVKD. CDR3 nucleotide sequence: TGTGCCATCATGGCACGGACACAAGAGACCCAGTACTTC. Encoded protein: CAIMARTQETQYF.

The chain links TRBV5-4 to TRBJ1-2, with 7 positions matching TRBD1. Trimming removed 4 bases from V and 0 bases from J; junction bases left unmatched: 12. Looked up from germline, CDR1 is SGHNT and CDR2 is YYREEE (reference sequence). This CDR3 spans 17 amino acids. The chain's CDR3 is CASSTEGAYVTNYGYTF. The DNA of the CDR3 is TGTGCCAGCAGCACCGAGGGGGCTTACGTGACTAACTATGGCTACACCTTC.

The V gene is TRBV4-2, the J gene TRBJ2-7; 9 bases agree with TRBD2. Germline CDR1 and CDR2: LGHNA and YNFKEQ. This CDR3 spans 16 amino acids. Unmatched junction bases numbered 8, after V lost 0 bases and J lost 5 bases. The chain's CDR3 is CASSQDAAGGPDEQYF. The CDR3 DNA reads TGTGCCAGCAGCCAAGATGCGGCGGGGGGGCCGGACGAGCAGTACTTC.

This chain connects TRBV29-1 to TRBJ2-3; TRBD2 might be the D (5 bases). V lost 6 bases and J 3 bases, leaving 19 bases between the germline ends. The CDR3 consists of 15 residues. Germline-derived CDR1 and CDR2 are SQVTM and ANQGSEA. As DNA, the CDR3 is TGCAGCGTGGTTAGATGGGAGACTTATACAGATACGCAGTATTTT. Its protein is CSVVRWETYTDTQYF.

The count of this clone is one. The genes are TRBV11-2 and TRBJ2-7; D remains unclear. With 3 bases removed from V and 3 bases from J, the gap between germline ends came to 6 bases. Germline lookup yields CDR1 SGHAT and CDR2 FQNNGV. This CDR3 region has 12 residues. For the CDR3, the DNA is TGTGCCAGCAGCTTGCTTAGCTACGAGCAGTACTTC. It is translated as CASSLLSYEQYF.

V is TRBV2 and J is TRBJ2-2; D is undetermined. The CDR3 length is 12 residues. The V gene's germline CDR1 is SNHLY and CDR2 FYNNEI. V gave up 5 bases and J gave up 3 bases, with 4 bases separating them. CDR3 amino acids: CASSRDTGELFF. In DNA, the CDR3 is TGTGCCAGCAGTCGGGACACCGGGGAGCTGTTTTTT.

The rearrangement uses TRBV19 and TRBJ1-5; maybe TRBD1 (5 bases). V was clipped by 7 bases and J by 4 bases, with 17 bases between them. Germline V lookup: CDR1 LNHDA, CDR2 SQIVND (reference sequence). The CDR3 is 15 amino acids. The DNA of the CDR3 is TGTGCCAGTACCATGGGGAGGGGAGGGAATCAGCCCCAGCATTTT. Translating gives CASTMGRGGNQPQHF.

The rearrangement uses TRBV27 and TRBJ2-1; D is uncertain. Germline V gene data show CDR1 as MNHEY and CDR2 as SMNVEV (reference sequence). V lost 3 bases and J lost 12, with 24 bases in between. This CDR3 is built from 16 residues. This chain's CDR3 is CASSFTQRGSVYPQFF. DNA of the CDR3: TGTGCCAGCAGTTTCACCCAGCGAGGTTCCGTTTACCCGCAGTTCTTC.

This clone was counted only a few times. The chain has TRBV20-1 and TRBJ2-1; 7 nucleotides align to TRBD2. CDR1 DFQATT and CDR2 SNEGSKA come from the germline V gene (reference sequence). The CDR3 length is 11 residues. V dropped 5 bases and J dropped 7; count of bases not matched to a gene: 2. In nucleotides, the CDR3 is TGCAGTGCTGCGGGGGTGAATGAGCAGTTCTTC. Translated, it gives CSAAGVNEQFF.

This clone has just a few counts. This chain connects TRBV6-2 or TRBV6-3 to TRBJ2-7, with D unclear. V was shortened by 2 bases and J by 0 bases, with 11 bases between the two germline ends. Germline V gives CDR1 MNHEY, CDR2 SVGEGT. The CDR3 length is 15 residues. CDR3 amino acids: CASSYAGLSSYEQYF. The CDR3 nucleotides are TGTGCCAGCAGTTACGCAGGCCTTAGCTCCTACGAGCAGTACTTC.

This chain joins TRBV12-3 or TRBV12-4 and TRBJ2-1; the D is unclear. There are 13 residues in the CDR3. The V end was cut by 1 base, the J end by 7 bases, with 8 bases between. The CDR3: CASSLGLPNEQFF. The CDR3 nucleotides read TGTGCCAGCAGTTTAGGGCTGCCTAATGAGCAGTTCTTC.

This clone was picked up one time. The chain is built from TRBV11-2 and TRBJ2-7; 9 positions agree with TRBD1. The CDR3 spans 14 residues. V lost 4 bases and J lost 1; bases outside the gene matches: 2. Germline V gene lookup returns CDR1 SGHAT and CDR2 FQNNGV. CDR3 nucleotides: TGTGCCAGCAGCTCCGGGACAGGGTCCTACGAGCAGTACTTC. Translated: CASSSGTGSYEQYF.

This clone was counted a single time. CDR3 nucleotide sequence: TGTGCCAGCAGCTTGGCTACTACCGCGGGGGGCCCCTCCTACAATGAGCAGTTCTTC. It translates to CASSLATTAGGPSYNEQFF. The J gene is TRBJ2-1, the V gene TRBV5-4; 8 bases match TRBD2. The CDR3 contains 19 residues. Looked up from germline, CDR1 is SGHNT and CDR2 is YYREEE (reference sequence). With 0 bases clipped from V and 0 bases from J, the junction kept 11 bases outside the gene matches.

This sequence joins TRBV19 and TRBJ2-2; D might be TRBD2 (6 bases). CDR1 is LNHDA, CDR2 SQIVND, per germline (reference sequence). Trimming took 5 bases from V and 4 from J, leaving 14 bases between them. This CDR3 is 15 amino acids long. The CDR3 loop is CASSPRLEGTGELFF. For the CDR3, the DNA is TGTGCCAGTAGTCCCCGACTAGAGGGCACCGGGGAGCTGTTTTTT.

The rearrangement links TRBV30 to TRBJ1-1, with a tentative D call TRBD1 (6 bases). V lost 4 bases to trimming and J lost 5 bases, with 14 bases between them. Germline assignment: CDR1 GTSNPN and CDR2 SVGIG (reference sequence). The CDR3 consists of 13 residues. The CDR3 is CAWKIPQGTEAFF. The CDR3 nucleotides read TGTGCCTGGAAGATCCCCCAGGGGACTGAAGCTTTCTTT.

This sequence joins TRBV3-1 (or the pseudogene TRBV3-2) and TRBJ2-7; D might be TRBD1 (6 bases). Germline V CDR1 and CDR2: LGHDT, YNNKEL (reference sequence). The germline V and J ends were trimmed by 5 bases and 3 bases, with 11 bases remaining between them. The CDR3 contains 13 residues. The DNA of the CDR3 is TGTGCCAGCAGCGCTGACAGGAGCTACGAGCAGTACTTC. Its protein product is CASSADRSYEQYF.

The V gene is TRBV7-3, the J gene TRBJ1-2; no reliable D call. Germline V gives CDR1 SGHTA, CDR2 FQGTGA. Trimming removed 1 base at V and 4 bases at J, with 10 bases between. The CDR3 sequence is 14 residues long. In nucleotides, the CDR3 is TGTGCCAGCAGCTTAAAAGCGCGTAGCTATGGCTACACCTTC. As protein: CASSLKARSYGYTF.

The rearrangement uses TRBV19 and TRBJ2-7, with 7 bases identical to TRBD1. CDR3 length: 14 residues. The germline gives CDR1 LNHDA, CDR2 SQIVND (reference sequence). V shed 4 bases and J 0 bases; nucleotides not matched to a gene: 3. The CDR3 coding sequence is TGTGCCAGTAGTACACAGGGGACCTCCTACGAGCAGTACTTC. It yields the protein CASSTQGTSYEQYF.

V gene TRBV4-1 combines with J gene TRBJ2-1; D gene uncertain. Germline V gives CDR1 MGHRA, CDR2 YSYEKL. The CDR3 covers 14 residues. V was clipped by 1 base and J by 6 bases, with 10 bases between them. The CDR3 region is CASSQAPRGNEQFF. In DNA, the CDR3 is TGCGCCAGCAGCCAAGCTCCCCGCGGCAATGAGCAGTTCTTC.

This rearrangement joins TRBV6-2 or TRBV6-3 to TRBJ2-1; 11 bases are shared with TRBD2. V gave up 6 bases and J gave up 7 bases; unmatched junction bases: 17. Germline loops: CDR1 MNHEY, CDR2 SVGEGT. CDR3 length equals 18 residues. This chain's CDR3 is CASSPRIAGGNGENEQFF. The CDR3 DNA reads as TGTGCCAGCAGCCCCAGGATAGCGGGGGGGAACGGGGAGAATGAGCAGTTCTTC.

This clone was seen a single time. This chain connects TRBV7-8 to TRBJ1-2; a possible D gene is TRBD1 (6 bases). CDR3 length: 16 amino acids. From germline, CDR1 is SGHVS and CDR2 FQNEAQ. V was trimmed by 5 bases and J by 4 bases, leaving 20 bases between them. CDR3 nucleotides: TGTGCCAGCAGCCCCTCCTCCGGGGTGGGGGCCTATGGCTACACCTTC. It yields the protein CASSPSSGVGAYGYTF.

The rearrangement joins TRBV6-5 to TRBJ2-1; tentatively, D is TRBD2 (5 bases). Germline V gene data show CDR1 as MNHEY and CDR2 as SVGAGI. CDR3 length: 12 amino acids. The germline V and J ends were trimmed by 6 bases and 10 bases, with 13 bases remaining between them. This CDR3 is CASSHETGEQFF. DNA for the CDR3: TGTGCCAGCAGCCATGAAACGGGGGAGCAGTTCTTC.

J is TRBJ1-2 and V is TRBV5-1, with D perhaps matching TRBD1 (6 bases). Germline CDR1 is SGHRS and CDR2 is YFSETQ. Trimming removed 4 bases from V and 9 bases from J, with 10 bases in between. The CDR3 has 11 amino acids. CDR3 sequence: CASSEDRSYTF. Written as DNA, the CDR3 is TGCGCCAGCAGCGAAGACAGGAGCTACACCTTC. The complete variable domain, with remaining parts taken from reference TRBV5-1 and TRBJ1-2, reads KAGVTQTPRYLIKTRGQQVTLSCSPISGHRSVSWYQQTPGQGLQFLFEYFSETQRNKGNFPGRFSGRQFSNSRSEMNVSTLELGDSALYLCASSEDRSYTFGSGTRLTVV.

The V gene is TRBV30, the J gene TRBJ1-2, with a weak D call TRBD1 (5 bases). This CDR3 contains 13 residues. CDR1 and CDR2 from the germline V gene are GTSNPN and SVGIG (reference sequence). Between the trimmed V and J ends, which lost 2 bases and 6 bases, there was a span of 13 bases. CDR3: CAWSSGTIHGYTF. CDR3 nucleotides: TGTGCCTGGAGTTCAGGGACTATCCATGGCTACACCTTC.

This chain joins TRBV5-4 and TRBJ2-3; TRBD2 matches 7 bases. The CDR3 has 14 residues. Trimming removed 5 bases from V and 2 bases from J; junction bases left unmatched: 5. Germline-derived CDR1 and CDR2 are SGHNT and YYREEE (reference sequence). The DNA of the CDR3 is TGTGCCAGCAGGGGGGAGGGGCTCACAGATACGCAGTATTTT. This encodes CASRGEGLTDTQYF.

The rearrangement joins TRBV6-5 to TRBJ1-4, with TRBD1 matching 7 bases. Germline trimming cut 5 bases from V and 8 bases from J; bases unmatched to any gene: 11. This CDR3 has 15 residues. Per the germline V gene, CDR1 is MNHEY and CDR2 is SVGAGI. The CDR3 sequence: CASSPRTGGQEKLFF. DNA of the CDR3: TGTGCCAGCAGTCCAAGGACAGGAGGGCAGGAAAAACTGTTTTTT.